This T cell receptor beta chain stems from a study of shared clonotypes between healthy human individuals. Study-level points and caveats: An effect of sequencing depth on clonotype sharing among donors was expected. As a rule, naive subsets had a larger estimated richness than memory subsets.

It was across several immunoSEQ plates that each subset's genomic DNA was evenly split. Clones were sequenced by immunoSEQ multiplex PCR, and TCRdb holds only the in-frame ones, with some missing. This repertoire shows around 720,000 clones, about 80% found once; its top ten account for around 1.8%. As for this clone: The antigen is unknown.

Material: memory CD4+ T cells sorted from blood. As for subset: CD45RA-negative fraction. The clonotype originates from a woman aged 25 to 45 in good health.

CDR3 sequence (DNA): TGTGCCAGCAGCCAGGCCTCCGGGACCTACGAGCAGTACTTC. It encodes CASSQASGTYEQYF. The chain carries TRBV14 and TRBJ2-7; D possibly corresponds to TRBD2 (5 bases). This CDR3 spans 14 amino acids. Germline V CDR1 and CDR2: SGHDN, FVKESK. The germline V and J ends were trimmed by 3 bases and 2 bases, with 11 bases remaining between them.